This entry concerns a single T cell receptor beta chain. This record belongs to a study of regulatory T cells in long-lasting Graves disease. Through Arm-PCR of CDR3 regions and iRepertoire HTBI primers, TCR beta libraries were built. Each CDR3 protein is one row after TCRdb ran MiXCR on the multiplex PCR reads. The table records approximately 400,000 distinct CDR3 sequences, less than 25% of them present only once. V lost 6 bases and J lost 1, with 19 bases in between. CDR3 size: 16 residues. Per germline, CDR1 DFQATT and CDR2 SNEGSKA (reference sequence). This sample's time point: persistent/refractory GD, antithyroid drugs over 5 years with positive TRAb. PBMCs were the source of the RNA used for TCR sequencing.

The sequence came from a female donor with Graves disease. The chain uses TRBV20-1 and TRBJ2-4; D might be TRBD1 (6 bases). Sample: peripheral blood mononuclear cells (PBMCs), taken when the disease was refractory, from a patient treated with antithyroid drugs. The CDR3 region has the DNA TGCAGTGCCCCCGCCCAGGGGAGAAATGCCAAAAACATTCAGTACTTC. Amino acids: CSAPAQGRNAKNIQYF.